Below, 15 T cell receptor beta chains from the same sample are listed, as sequenced in a study of cytomegalovirus exposure and HLA in healthy donors. PCR amplification relied on 60 Vbeta primers (plus 13 Jbeta primers). Here immunoSEQ multiplex PCR was the method, and the copy in TCRdb shows in-frame clones only, minus some. The data show 95,000 to 150,000 clones, 75% seen once. Sequences were obtained from PBMCs. The receptors come from a woman aged 45 to 65 in good health and CMV-seronegative.

The chain uses TRBV6-5 and TRBJ2-7, with TRBD2 as a possible D gene (5 bases). CDR1 and CDR2 from the germline V gene are MNHEY and SVGAGI. The length of the CDR3 is 11 residues. Trimming took off 10 bases at V and 6 bases at J, with 13 bases between the two ends. CDR3 sequence (DNA): TGTGCCACTGAAGCTGGGAGCGAGCAGTACTTC. This sequence encodes CATEAGSEQYF.

The chain employs TRBV7-9 and TRBJ1-1, with 8 bases aligning to TRBD1. The ends lost 5 bases at V and 5 bases at J; junction bases unmatched: 13. The CDR3 spans 16 residues. Looked up from germline, CDR1 is SEHNR and CDR2 is FQNEAQ (reference sequence). CDR3 sequence: CASSPQGQERKTEAFF. CDR3 nucleotide sequence: TGTGCCAGCAGCCCCCAGGGACAGGAACGTAAAACTGAAGCTTTCTTT. Looking up the rest from reference TRBV7-9 and TRBJ1-1 gives the full variable domain: DTGVSQNPRHKITKRGQNVTFRCDPISEHNRLYWYRQTLGQGPEFLTYFQNEAQLEKSRLLSDRFSAERPKGSFSTLEIQRTEQGDSAMYLCASSPQGQERKTEAFFGQGTRLTVV.

With regard to this clone: One junction end does not reproduce the germline sequence, and a read error may be involved. Other nucleotide sequences in the sample specify the same CDR3. This chain joins TRBV4-1 and TRBJ2-5, with a tentative D call TRBD2 (6 bases). Germline CDR1 MGHRA, CDR2 YSYEKL. CDR3 length equals 14 residues. The CDR3 here is CASSQDLGRETQYF. CDR3 bases: TGTGCCAGCAGCCAAGATCTGGGGAGGGAGACCCAGTACTTC.

This clone was detected only once. CDR3: CASSAPYGGETQYF. The CDR3 coding sequence is TGTGCCAGCAGCGCCCCGTATGGGGGGGAGACCCAGTACTTC. The chain links TRBV9 to TRBJ2-5; a possible D gene is TRBD2 (6 bases). CDR3 length: 14 residues. Germline V lookup: CDR1 SGDLS, CDR2 YYNGEE. Trimming cost V 3 bases and J 5 bases, with 14 bases left between them.

This rearrangement joins TRBV11-2 to TRBJ2-5; D gene unclear. Germline values: CDR1 SGHAT, CDR2 FQNNGV. The ends were cut back, 2 bases at V and 3 bases at J, with 7 bases in the middle. The CDR3 has 13 amino acids. CDR3 nucleotide sequence: TGTGCCAGCAGCTTATACAGCAAAGAGACCCAGTACTTC. Its translation: CASSLYSKETQYF.

The chain employs TRBV21-1 and TRBJ2-7; TRBD2 is the table's D call and was not checked against the DNA. TRBV21-1 is reported as a pseudogene. The CDR3 extends over 13 amino acids. The DNA of the CDR3 is TGTGCCAGCGGTAGCGGGGGCACCTACGAGCAGTACTTC. Residues: CASGSGGTYEQYF.

The CDR3 reads CATGWGGEETQYF. CDR3 DNA sequence: TGTGCCACCGGGTGGGGCGGTGAAGAGACCCAGTACTTC. This chain uses TRBV6-6 with TRBJ2-5, with TRBD1 as a possible D gene (5 bases). Trimming left V 10 bases short and J 3 bases short, with 15 bases between. Germline V gives CDR1 MNHNY, CDR2 SVGAGI (reference sequence). The CDR3 length is 13 residues.

The V gene is TRBV28, the J gene TRBJ2-3, with 10 positions matching TRBD2. V shed 3 bases, J shed 3 bases, and the junction held 12 bases outside the gene matches. CDR1 MDHEN and CDR2 SYDVKM come from the germline V gene. The CDR3 spans 18 residues. CDR3 DNA sequence: TGTGCCAGCAGTTTGGATGCAGCGGGAGGGCTAGGGACAGATACGCAGTATTTT. This gives the protein CASSLDAAGGLGTDTQYF.

The chain employs TRBV28 and TRBJ2-7; 8 bases match TRBD1. The V gene's germline CDR1 is MDHEN and CDR2 SYDVKM. The CDR3 runs to 16 residues. Trimming at V came to 5 bases and at J to 3 bases, leaving 12 bases not matched to a gene. The CDR3 bases are TGTGCCAGCAGTCAATCCGGGACAGGATATTTCTACGAGCAGTACTTC. Translated: CASSQSGTGYFYEQYF.

The chain couples TRBV9 to TRBJ2-2, with 8 bases aligning to TRBD2. This CDR3 is built from 16 residues. The J segment lost 7 bases and the V segment lost 0 bases, leaving 8 bases of the junction unmatched. CDR1 and CDR2 from the germline V gene are SGDLS and YYNGEE. CDR3 in DNA: TGTGCCAGCAGCGTAGCTACGGGACTAGTGGGCGGGGAGCTGTTTTTT. Protein sequence: CASSVATGLVGGELFF.

The genes are TRBV27 and TRBJ1-1, with no clear D. The V and J ends lost 4 bases and 2 bases respectively, with 14 bases between them. Germline lookup yields CDR1 MNHEY and CDR2 SMNVEV (reference sequence). The CDR3 length is 15 residues. In nucleotides, the CDR3 is TGTGCCAGCAGTTCAGGTGTCTCCTTTAACACTGAAGCTTTCTTT. Amino acids: CASSSGVSFNTEAFF.

There are a few counts of this clone. This rearrangement joins TRBV28 to TRBJ2-2, with D perhaps TRBD1 (6 bases). This CDR3 comprises 12 residues. The V end was cut by 11 bases, the J end by 1 base, with 8 bases between. Germline CDR1 is MDHEN and CDR2 is SYDVKM. The DNA for the CDR3 is TGTGCCGTGACAGGGAACACCGGGGAGCTGTTTTTT. Residues: CAVTGNTGELFF.

The chain joins TRBV29-1 to TRBJ1-1; D is possibly TRBD1 (6 bases). The germline V gene has CDR1 SQVTM and CDR2 ANQGSEA. The CDR3 covers 12 residues. Trimming took off 6 bases at V and 8 bases at J, with 16 bases between the two ends. For the CDR3, the DNA is TGCAGCGTGGCTAAGGGACAAGGGGAAGCTTTCTTT. It encodes CSVAKGQGEAFF.

The V call is TRBV7-9, the J call TRBJ2-2; the D gene is possibly TRBD1 (6 bases). V shed 5 bases and J shed 0 bases, with 10 bases lying between them. Germline V lookup: CDR1 SEHNR, CDR2 FQNEAQ (reference sequence). This CDR3 has 15 amino acids. CDR3 coding DNA: TGTGCCAGCAGCGGGGACACGGCGAACACCGGGGAGCTGTTTTTT. Protein: CASSGDTANTGELFF.

This chain links TRBV5-1 with TRBJ1-6; unclear D gene. Germline V CDR1 and CDR2: SGHRS, YFSETQ. Trimming shortened V by 4 bases and J by 7 bases, and 12 bases separated the two germline ends. The CDR3 is 14 amino acids. The CDR3 region is CASSPPSGNSPLHF. The DNA for the CDR3 is TGCGCCAGCAGCCCTCCCTCGGGAAATTCACCCCTCCACTTT.